These T cell receptor beta chains were read from a single sample in a study of T cells in Graves' hyperthyroidism and ophthalmopathy. TCRdb reanalysed the multiplex PCR reads using MiXCR and keeps one entry per CDR3 protein. The table lists 600,000 or so distinct CDR3 sequences, roughly 16% of them singletons. The sample comprised blood. The receptors were sampled from a woman aged 25 to 39 with Graves' hyperthyroidism. The CDR3 runs from the conserved cysteine through the conserved F or W. Clone size is given for some rows only: seen once, a few or many times, or a class if the clone is expanded.

j_gene: TRBJ2-3
abundance: many
v_gene: TRBV7-2
CDR3aa: CASSPVYSDTQYF

j_gene: TRBJ2-7
abundance: many
v_gene: TRBV7-9
CDR3aa: CASSFTGTAYEQYF

j_gene: TRBJ2-2
abundance: .
v_gene: TRBV20-1
CDR3aa: CSASNSERNTGELVF

j_gene: TRBJ2-3
abundance: many
v_gene: TRBV14
CDR3aa: CASSQDTGTQYF

j_gene: TRBJ1-1
abundance: many
v_gene: TRBV6-1
CDR3aa: CASSEYVLGGTEAFF

j_gene: TRBJ2-1
abundance: once
v_gene: TRBV20-1
CDR3aa: CSARGLREGINEQFF

j_gene: TRBJ1-5
abundance: few
v_gene: TRBV12-3/TRBV12-4
CDR3aa: CASREQGNSNQPQHF

j_gene: TRBJ2-3
abundance: many
v_gene: TRBV7-2
CDR3aa: CASSYAGERGDTQYF

j_gene: TRBJ2-2
abundance: many
v_gene: TRBV28
CDR3aa: CASSLPPRTSKVTRELFF

j_gene: TRBJ2-1
abundance: many
v_gene: TRBV30
CDR3aa: CAWSKGSWNEQFF

j_gene: TRBJ2-1
abundance: .
v_gene: TRBV20-1
CDR3aa: CSARAQYYNEQFF

j_gene: TRBJ2-7
abundance: many
v_gene: TRBV5-1
CDR3aa: CASSPGRSYEQYF

j_gene: TRBJ2-7
abundance: .
v_gene: TRBV28
CDR3aa: CASSNVLYEQYF

j_gene: TRBJ2-7
abundance: .
v_gene: TRBV5-4
CDR3aa: CASSIGTPSTYEQYF

j_gene: TRBJ2-1
abundance: many
v_gene: TRBV30
CDR3aa: CAWSRGTGVYNEQFF

j_gene: TRBJ1-4
abundance: .
v_gene: TRBV19
CDR3aa: CASRPGQGEKLFF

j_gene: TRBJ2-2
abundance: few
v_gene: TRBV20-1
CDR3aa: CSASHASGSPNTGELFF

j_gene: TRBJ2-2
abundance: few
v_gene: TRBV7-3
CDR3aa: CASSLINSGTGELFF

j_gene: TRBJ2-3
abundance: many
v_gene: TRBV20-1
CDR3aa: CSARDFRRGRTDTQYF

j_gene: TRBJ2-2
abundance: .
v_gene: TRBV20-1
CDR3aa: CSALLDSTGELFF

j_gene: TRBJ1-1
abundance: .
v_gene: TRBV20-1
CDR3aa: CSAKAGTLNTEAFF

j_gene: TRBJ2-3
abundance: many
v_gene: TRBV7-3
CDR3aa: CASSPGTGVGTQYF

j_gene: TRBJ1-5
abundance: .
v_gene: TRBV27
CDR3aa: CASSLFGATMANQPQHF

j_gene: TRBJ2-2
abundance: many
v_gene: TRBV24-1
CDR3aa: CATSDLKGNTGELFF

j_gene: TRBJ2-1
abundance: .
v_gene: TRBV6-1
CDR3aa: CASVGSPYYNEQFF

j_gene: TRBJ2-3
abundance: many
v_gene: TRBV29-1
CDR3aa: CSVVGGLAMSTDTQYF

j_gene: TRBJ1-2
abundance: many
v_gene: TRBV28
CDR3aa: CASSFPQEGYTF

j_gene: TRBJ1-5
abundance: few
v_gene: TRBV5-1
CDR3aa: CASSLDGGFNQPQHF

j_gene: TRBJ2-1
abundance: many
v_gene: TRBV30
CDR3aa: CAWSTTGVQDEQFF

j_gene: TRBJ2-2
abundance: .
v_gene: TRBV7-6
CDR3aa: CASSLAIGTRNTGELFF

j_gene: TRBJ1-5
abundance: few
v_gene: TRBV6-1
CDR3aa: CAVSKGDLNQPQHF

j_gene: TRBJ2-1
abundance: .
v_gene: TRBV19
CDR3aa: CASSITSGRVSYNEQFF

j_gene: TRBJ2-3
abundance: many
v_gene: TRBV7-2
CDR3aa: CASSLAARTPDTQYF

j_gene: TRBJ2-3
abundance: .
v_gene: TRBV28
CDR3aa: CASGGGAGDTQYF

j_gene: TRBJ2-1
abundance: many
v_gene: TRBV7-2
CDR3aa: CASSSSHGPYNEQFF

j_gene: TRBJ1-3
abundance: few
v_gene: TRBV6-1
CDR3aa: CASSGGTVRAGNTIYF

j_gene: TRBJ1-2
abundance: .
v_gene: TRBV18
CDR3aa: CASSPPRSGTGFYGYTF

j_gene: TRBJ1-4
abundance: many
v_gene: TRBV5-1
CDR3aa: CASSLEAGSNEKLFF

j_gene: TRBJ2-5
abundance: many
v_gene: TRBV28
CDR3aa: CASTRTVPGQPNQETQYF

j_gene: TRBJ2-7
abundance: many
v_gene: TRBV29-1
CDR3aa: CSVSLGATPSDEQYF

j_gene: TRBJ2-3
abundance: few
v_gene: TRBV9
CDR3aa: CASSGFVGSGETDTQYF

j_gene: TRBJ2-7
abundance: .
v_gene: TRBV9
CDR3aa: CASSVGLNIDYEQYF

j_gene: TRBJ2-7
abundance: many
v_gene: TRBV28
CDR3aa: CASAPPGVPWEQYF

j_gene: TRBJ1-1
abundance: many
v_gene: TRBV29-1
CDR3aa: CSVALIVRDRGNTEAFF

j_gene: TRBJ2-3
abundance: many
v_gene: TRBV7-2
CDR3aa: CASSLETRDTQYF

j_gene: TRBJ2-5
abundance: once
v_gene: TRBV9
CDR3aa: CASSVVGGSQETQYF

j_gene: TRBJ2-7
abundance: many
v_gene: TRBV30
CDR3aa: CAWKASGINEQYF

j_gene: TRBJ2-3
abundance: .
v_gene: TRBV12-3/TRBV12-4
CDR3aa: CASSLGAGSGPDTQYF

j_gene: TRBJ1-5
abundance: .
v_gene: TRBV29-1
CDR3aa: CSVEGSGQPQHF